The 26 T cell receptor beta chains below come from one sample, sequenced in a study of cytomegalovirus exposure and HLA in healthy donors. The PCR used 60 Vbeta and 13 Jbeta primers. Assay used: immunoSEQ multiplex PCR; TCRdb lists only in-frame clones, some missing. The sample has over 200,000 clones; roughly 85% are singletons. The sequenced sample was PBMCs. Source of these receptors: a male donor in good health and CMV-seronegative.

The V and J genes are TRBV10-3 and TRBJ1-3, with D possibly being TRBD1 (6 bases). Trimming stripped 2 bases from V and 0 bases from J, with 8 bases between. Germline CDR1 is ENHRY and CDR2 is SYGVKD. The CDR3 extends over 15 amino acids. The CDR3 region is CAISEKGDSGNTIYF. CDR3 in DNA: TGTGCCATCAGTGAGAAGGGGGACTCTGGAAACACCATATATTTT.

Written as DNA, the CDR3 is TGCGCCAGCAGCGGGAACAGGGTCCGAGCTTTCTTT. Protein sequence: CASSGNRVRAFF. The rearrangement uses TRBV5-1 and TRBJ1-1, with D tentatively TRBD1 (6 bases). Looked up from germline, CDR1 is SGHRS and CDR2 is YFSETQ. Deletions cut 4 bases from V and 10 bases from J, with 14 bases between. The CDR3 covers 12 residues.

This chain connects TRBV28 to TRBJ1-3; D is possibly TRBD1 (6 bases). The germline V gene encodes CDR1 MDHEN and CDR2 SYDVKM. The CDR3 contains 14 residues. The V end was cut by 7 bases, the J end by 0 bases, with 10 bases between. The chain's CDR3 is CASIKTGSGNTIYF. The DNA of the CDR3 is TGTGCCAGCATCAAGACAGGCTCTGGAAACACCATATATTTT.

The rearrangement joins TRBV9 to TRBJ2-7; TRBD1 matches at 11 bases. The CDR3 is 15 residues long. J gave up 3 bases and V 4 bases, and 6 bases lay outside the gene matches. Germline V lookup: CDR1 SGDLS, CDR2 YYNGEE. The CDR3 spells CASSPGDRGVYEQYF. The CDR3 DNA reads TGTGCCAGCAGCCCTGGGGACAGGGGGGTCTACGAGCAGTACTTC.

The rearrangement joins TRBV30 to TRBJ1-2, with a tentative D call TRBD1 (6 bases). The germline V and J ends were trimmed by 3 bases and 3 bases, with 14 bases remaining between them. The CDR3 spans 14 residues. CDR1 GTSNPN and CDR2 SVGIG come from the germline V gene (reference sequence). The CDR3 DNA reads TGTGCCTGGAGGCGGGGGGCGGTTGACTATGGCTACACCTTC. Translation: CAWRRGAVDYGYTF. The full variable domain, rest sourced from reference TRBV30 and TRBJ1-2, is SQTIHQWPATLVQPVGSPLSLECTVEGTSNPNLYWYRQAAGRGLQLLFYSVGIGQISSEVPQNLSASRPQDRQFILSSKKLLLSDSGFYLCAWRRGAVDYGYTFGSGTRLTVV.

The sample holds a few counts of this clone. The rearrangement uses TRBV7-8 and TRBJ2-1; 10 positions match TRBD1. Germline lookup yields CDR1 SGHVS and CDR2 FQNEAQ. There are 16 residues in the CDR3. V gave up 7 bases and J gave up 2 bases; unmatched junction bases: 8. The chain's CDR3 is CASTTEGQGTYNEQFF. CDR3 bases: TGTGCCAGCACCACAGAGGGACAGGGGACCTACAATGAGCAGTTCTTC.

Concerning this clone: The sample carries other DNA sequences with the same CDR3. This chain uses TRBV28 with TRBJ1-5; a possible D gene is TRBD1 (5 bases). This CDR3 has 16 residues. V lost 6 bases, J lost 4 bases, and 19 bases lay in between. Germline V CDR1 and CDR2: MDHEN, SYDVKM. CDR3 region: CASSVLGQWGNQPQHF. The DNA for the CDR3 is TGTGCCAGCAGCGTTTTGGGGCAATGGGGTAATCAGCCCCAGCATTTT.

V is TRBV6-6 and J is TRBJ2-7; 7 bases line up with TRBD1. Germline assignment: CDR1 MNHNY and CDR2 SVGAGI (reference sequence). This CDR3 has 15 residues. The V and J ends lost 5 bases and 2 bases, in that order; junction bases with no gene match: 9. In DNA form, the CDR3 reads TGTGCCAGCAGTACTTTAACGGGACAGACCTACGAGCAGTACTTC. Encoded protein: CASSTLTGQTYEQYF.

V is TRBV7-9 and J is TRBJ1-2, with 7 bases lining up with TRBD1. This CDR3 is built from 15 residues. Germline V gene lookup returns CDR1 SEHNR and CDR2 FQNEAQ (reference sequence). V lost 5 bases to trimming and J lost 5 bases; unmatched junction nucleotides: 11. The CDR3: CASSHNGPGGYGYTF. The CDR3 nucleotides are TGTGCCAGCAGCCATAACGGCCCAGGGGGTTATGGCTACACCTTC.

V is TRBV7-2 and J is TRBJ2-5; a weak D match, TRBD1 (5 bases). The germline CDR1 and CDR2 sequences are SGHTA and FQGNSA. The CDR3 runs to 14 residues. Between the trimmed V and J ends, which lost 5 bases and 3 bases, there was a span of 13 bases. This chain's CDR3 is CASSLRSREETQYF. The CDR3 DNA reads as TGTGCCAGCAGCCTCCGTAGCAGGGAAGAGACCCAGTACTTC.

The chain has TRBV7-3 and TRBJ1-1; 10 nucleotides agree with TRBD1. The trim removed 5 bases at V and 5 bases at J, leaving 11 bases unmatched. The germline V gene encodes CDR1 SGHTA and CDR2 FQGTGA. The CDR3 runs 16 residues. The CDR3 protein is CASSPHGQGVGTEAFF. In DNA, the CDR3 is TGTGCCAGCAGCCCACACGGACAGGGGGTTGGAACTGAAGCTTTCTTT.

This chain joins TRBV5-1 and TRBJ1-2, with a weak D call TRBD1 (6 bases). The V gene's germline CDR1 is SGHRS and CDR2 YFSETQ. V gave up 3 bases and J gave up 7 bases, with 16 bases separating them. The CDR3 loop spans 14 amino acids. CDR3 residues: CASSWGGQEGGYTF. CDR3 nucleotide sequence: TGCGCCAGCAGCTGGGGGGGGCAGGAAGGTGGCTACACCTTC.

This clone was recorded once. The CDR3 DNA is TGTGCCAGCAGCGCACCAACGACGGGATTGGGCACAGATACGCAGTATTTT. It is translated as CASSAPTTGLGTDTQYF. The chain employs TRBV9 and TRBJ2-3; maybe TRBD2 (5 bases). Germline-derived CDR1 and CDR2 are SGDLS and YYNGEE. This CDR3 has 17 amino acids. Trimming stripped 3 bases from V and 1 base from J, with 18 bases between.

The V and J genes are TRBV6-5 and TRBJ1-1, with a tentative D call TRBD1 (6 bases). There are 13 residues in the CDR3. Germline CDR1 reads MNHEY; CDR2 reads SVGAGI. Trimming left V 5 bases short and J 3 bases short, with 10 bases between. This CDR3 is CASSTDSYTEAFF. In nucleotides, the CDR3 is TGTGCCAGCAGTACGGACAGTTACACTGAAGCTTTCTTT.

The chain is built from TRBV5-4 and TRBJ1-3; tentatively, D is TRBD1 (6 bases). V gave up 4 bases and J gave up 1 base, with 15 bases separating them. This CDR3 contains 16 residues. The germline V gene has CDR1 SGHNT and CDR2 YYREEE (reference sequence). The CDR3: CASSVQGHNSGNTIYF. The CDR3 nucleotides are TGTGCCAGCAGCGTTCAGGGGCATAATTCTGGAAACACCATATATTTT.

V is TRBV27 and J is TRBJ2-1; 13 bases map to TRBD2. Germline lookup yields CDR1 MNHEY and CDR2 SMNVEV (reference sequence). The CDR3 loop spans 15 amino acids. V was pared by 5 bases and J by 10 bases, with 8 bases of the junction left unmatched. CDR3 in amino acids: CASSKLAGGPEEQFF. CDR3 DNA: TGTGCCAGCAGTAAACTAGCGGGAGGGCCTGAGGAGCAGTTCTTC.

The genes are TRBV16 and TRBJ1-1; 7 bases agree with TRBD1. The length of the CDR3 is 14 residues. V was clipped by 0 bases and J by 4 bases; unmatched bases: 2. Germline V gene sequence: CDR1 KGHSY, CDR2 FQNENV. The CDR3 protein is CASSQSQGVTEAFF. The CDR3 coding sequence is TGTGCCAGCAGCCAATCTCAGGGGGTCACTGAAGCTTTCTTT.

The rearrangement links TRBV5-1 to TRBJ2-1, with 10 bases that match TRBD2. The trim removed 5 bases at V and 7 bases at J, leaving 6 bases unmatched. The CDR3 has 14 amino acids. Germline V CDR1 and CDR2: SGHRS, YFSETQ. CDR3 nucleotides: TGCGCCAGCAGTGGACTAGCGGAGCCGAATGAGCAGTTCTTC. This sequence encodes CASSGLAEPNEQFF.

The chain uses TRBV5-1 and TRBJ1-2, with TRBD1 as a possible D gene (5 bases). The CDR3 is 14 residues long. Trimming removed 3 bases at V and 4 bases at J, with 13 bases between. Germline lookup yields CDR1 SGHRS and CDR2 YFSETQ. CDR3 DNA: TGCGCCAGCAGCTCCCGGGGGTCTCCCTATGGCTACACCTTC. It specifies CASSSRGSPYGYTF.

V and J are TRBV6-5 and TRBJ1-1; D uncertain. Germline V gene lookup returns CDR1 MNHEY and CDR2 SVGAGI. The CDR3 totals 11 residues. Trimming pared 8 bases from V and 1 base from J, leaving 5 bases between. The CDR3 sequence is CASSGNTEAFF. The DNA for the CDR3 is TGTGCCAGCTCCGGGAACACTGAAGCTTTCTTT.

The V and J genes are TRBV18 and TRBJ2-7; TRBD2 matches at 8 bases. Germline V gives CDR1 KGHSH, CDR2 LQKENI. This CDR3 is 17 amino acids long. The junction had 15 bases not matched to a gene; V was cut back by 5 bases and J by 3 bases. The CDR3 sequence is CASSSSIGSGSFYEQYF. CDR3 nucleotides: TGTGCCAGCTCATCGTCTATCGGGAGCGGGAGTTTCTACGAGCAGTACTTC. Combining the CDR3 with reference TRBV18 and TRBJ2-7 gives the whole variable domain NAGVMQNPRHLVRRRGQEARLRCSPMKGHSHVYWYRQLPEEGLKFMVYLQKENIIDESGMPKERFSAEFPKEGPSILRIQQVVRGDSAAYFCASSSSIGSGSFYEQYFGPGTRLTVT.

This chain connects TRBV2 to TRBJ1-1; tentative D call: TRBD1 (5 bases). CDR1 and CDR2 from the germline V gene are SNHLY and FYNNEI. This CDR3 is 16 amino acids long. Trimming cost V 4 bases and J 4 bases, with 19 bases left between them. CDR3 loop: CASSGIVVGHPTEAFF. In nucleotides, the CDR3 is TGTGCCAGCAGTGGCATCGTCGTGGGGCATCCCACTGAAGCTTTCTTT.

The V gene is TRBV11-3, the J gene TRBJ2-3; 12 nucleotides agree with TRBD2. From germline, CDR1 is SGHNT and CDR2 YENEEA. The CDR3 has 17 residues. Trimming removed 2 bases from V and 1 base from J; junction bases left unmatched: 4. The CDR3 sequence: CASSLTTSGGGTDTQYF. The CDR3 bases are TGTGCCAGCAGCTTAACGACTAGCGGGGGCGGCACAGATACGCAGTATTTT.

This clone was seen only once. The chain joins TRBV27 to TRBJ2-7, with 8 bases that match TRBD1. This CDR3 comprises 15 residues. The V segment lost 2 bases and the J segment 6 bases; nucleotides outside the gene matches: 9. The germline gives CDR1 MNHEY, CDR2 SMNVEV (reference sequence). The CDR3 reads CASSLRVAGGFEQYF. The CDR3 bases are TGTGCCAGCAGTTTAAGGGTAGCAGGGGGCTTCGAGCAGTACTTC.

The genes are TRBV10-2 and TRBJ1-1; the D is unclear. The V gene lost 8 bases and the J gene lost 1 base, with 11 bases spanning the gap. Germline V lookup: CDR1 WSHSY, CDR2 SAAADI. The CDR3 contains 13 residues. CDR3 nucleotides: TGCGCCAGCTGCGGGAGGGAGAACACTGAAGCTTTCTTT. Translating it yields CASCGRENTEAFF.

This clone was seen once. This chain connects TRBV6-1 to TRBJ1-3; TRBD1 matches at 7 bases. The CDR3 length is 12 residues. With 6 bases clipped from V and 7 bases from J, the junction kept 3 bases outside the gene matches. Germline V gene data show CDR1 as MNHNS and CDR2 as SASEGT. CDR3 in DNA: TGTGCCAGCAGCTTACAGGGGAACACCATATATTTT. This codes for CASSLQGNTIYF.